This TCR beta chain comes out of a study of blood T cell repertoires in COVID-19 (dated by TCRdb to about 2020). Turning to the overall study: Collaborator samples came from the United States, Italy and Spain and covered acute and convalescent phases of COVID-19. Samples came from the ongoing ImmuneRACE study (first 160 participants) plus 1,254 subjects from 6 global collaborators. The repertoires were released in a freely available public database meant as a resource for research on the immune response to SARS-CoV-2. The sample metadata nearly always contained a de-identified subject ID, COVID-19 status, age in years and sex. Subjects who had been exposed to COVID-19, were actively infected with it, or had recovered from it provided the deeply sampled blood TCRbeta repertoires that made up the dataset. The prospective study material was composed of cDNA or gDNA derived from T cells, B-cell-depleted T cells, or PBMCs. HLA class I and class II types, where available, came from metadata supplied by the sample provider rather than from assay-based typing. The study at large found these results: Clinical and demographic metadata were provided uncurated, with the amount varying by source and participant.

TCRbeta CDR3 regions were amplified from genomic DNA by means of the immunoSEQ Assay, a bias-controlled multiplex PCR. Processing in the source paper ran as follows. The number of nucleated cells in each sample was estimated from the amplification of reference gene primers within the assay. Sequence reads were collapsed and filtered to measure the absolute abundance of every unique TCRbeta CDR3 rearrangement. For each sample, productive Simpson clonality was calculated by taking the square root of Simpson's diversity index across productive rearrangements. This is the immuneACCESS table as TCRdb keeps it, with only in-frame sequences that have V and J called. A part of the clones is gone; compared with another copy, unresolved V genes explain less than half, and the rest is unexplained. That table gives V, J and clone size, and the DNA gave D and trimming. The sample has under 150,000 clones on record, over 80% of them singletons. In total, the top ten clones hold roughly 18% of the sample.

Participants in the prospective study were aged roughly 18 to 90 years, lived in over 20 United States geographic areas, and enrolled through a virtual design. In the prospective study, cohorts were assigned on the basis of participant-reported clinical history obtained from a screening survey and a study questionnaire. For ImmuneRACE Cohort 3, a participant was defined as recovered based on two consecutive negative NP/OP PCR tests, clearance by a healthcare professional, or resolution of symptoms. Mobile phlebotomists in the prospective study collected whole blood, serum and a nasopharyngeal or oropharyngeal swab from every participant. Prospective study participants could optionally give additional blood draws and questionnaires over a roughly two-month period. Prospective study blood samples were shipped either frozen or at room temperature before DNA extraction. Comment on this clone: Its specific antigen is unknown. Within one base of it there is no much larger clone, and no base qualities were kept.

Sequences were obtained from PBMCs or T cells enriched from blood (not recorded which). The TCR sequence derives from a man younger than 45 who had recovered from COVID-19.

The CDR3 reads as follows: CASSTTTGIEPRPEAFF. The DNA sequence is given as TGTGCCAGCAGCACTACTACAGGAATAGAGCCGAGGCCTGAAGCTTTCTTT. The rearrangement joined TRBV9 to TRBJ1-1, with a weak D call of TRBD1 (5 bases match). The germline V gene encodes CDR1 SGDLS and CDR2 YYNGEE. CDR3 length: 17 amino acids, cysteine to phenylalanine. Only the CDR3 DNA is retained, 51 bases long and in frame from the first base. V is reduced by 4 bases and J by 6 bases, leaving a spacing of 25 bases between them.